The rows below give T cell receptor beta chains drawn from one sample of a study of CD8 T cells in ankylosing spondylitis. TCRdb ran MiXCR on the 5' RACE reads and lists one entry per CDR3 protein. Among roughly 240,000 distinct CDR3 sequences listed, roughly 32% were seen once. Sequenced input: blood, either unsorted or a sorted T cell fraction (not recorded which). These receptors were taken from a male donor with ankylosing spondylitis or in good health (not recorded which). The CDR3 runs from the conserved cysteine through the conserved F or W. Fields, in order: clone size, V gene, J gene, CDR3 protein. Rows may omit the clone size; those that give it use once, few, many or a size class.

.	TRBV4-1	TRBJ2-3	CASSRIPGQGFSDTQYF
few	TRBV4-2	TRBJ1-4	CASSQGQGGEKLFF
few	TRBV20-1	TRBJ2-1	CSASFSSYNEQFF
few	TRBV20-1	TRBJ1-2	CSARVTVAYGYTF
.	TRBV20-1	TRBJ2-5	CSADLPGTPYQETQYF
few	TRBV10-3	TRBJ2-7	CAISVGTGATYEQYF
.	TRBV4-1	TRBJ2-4	CASSQGDRVENIQYF
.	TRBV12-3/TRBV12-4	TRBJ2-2	CATQDRNTGELFF
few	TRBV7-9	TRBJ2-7	CASSLGQSSYEQYF
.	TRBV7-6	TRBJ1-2	CASSLARQGHGYTF
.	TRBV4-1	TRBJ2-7	CASTRVRDRGEQYF
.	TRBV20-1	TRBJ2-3	CSAKRLVRTDTQYF
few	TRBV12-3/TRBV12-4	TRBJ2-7	CASSPSWTAYEQYF
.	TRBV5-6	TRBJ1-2	CASSGQGRTDYGYTF
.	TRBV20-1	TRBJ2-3	CSARDPSGAVTQYF
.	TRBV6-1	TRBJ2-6	CASAYSGANVLTF